A selection of T cell receptor beta chains follows, all from one sample in a study of cytomegalovirus exposure and HLA in healthy donors. Repertoires were generated with immunoSEQ multiplex PCR, while TCRdb's copy carries only in-frame clones and drops some. Among over 100,000 clones listed, around three quarters were seen once. The sequencing sample was made of PBMCs. The receptor set was obtained from a man younger than 45 in good health and CMV-seronegative. Both conserved end residues are part of each CDR3. The D gene is left open where the match is weak. Size is omitted from some rows. Given values are once, few, many or a class for expanded clones.

TRBV5-6,15,few,TRBD1,TRBJ1-4,CASTTPGQGQEKLFF,TGTGCCAGCACCACCCCGGGACAGGGACAAGAAAAACTGTTTTTT
TRBV7-8,15,NA,TRBD1,TRBJ1-3,CASSPGQGAGNTIYF,TGTGCCAGCAGCCCCGGACAGGGGGCTGGAAACACCATATATTTT
TRBV5-6,16,NA,NA,TRBJ2-5,CASSFLATGRGETQYF,TGTGCCAGCAGCTTTTTGGCTACAGGGAGGGGAGAGACCCAGTACTTC
TRBV2,15,NA,TRBD2,TRBJ2-3,CASSFTTSGTDTQYF,TGTGCCAGCAGTTTCACGACTAGCGGTACAGATACGCAGTATTTT
TRBV5-4,17,once,TRBD1,TRBJ1-4,CASSLDREDIRIEKLFF,TGTGCCAGCAGCCTCGACAGGGAGGATATTCGGATTGAAAAACTGTTTTTT
TRBV10-2,13,NA,TRBD1,TRBJ1-5,CATGDSQGQPQHF,TGCGCCACCGGGGACAGTCAGGGGCAGCCCCAGCATTTT
TRBV7-2,14,NA,NA,TRBJ2-7,CASSLGGKTYEQYF,TGTGCCAGCAGCTTAGGCGGGAAAACCTACGAGCAGTACTTC
TRBV5-1,14,NA,TRBD1,TRBJ2-3,CASSATGGTDTQYF,TGCGCCAGCAGCGCGACAGGGGGCACAGATACGCAGTATTTT
TRBV7-2,13,NA,TRBD1,TRBJ2-3,CASSPTGGDTQYF,TGTGCCAGCAGCCCAACAGGGGGAGATACGCAGTATTTT
TRBV2,10,NA,NA,TRBJ2-4,CASSLNIQYF,TGTGCCAGCAGCCTAAACATTCAGTACTTC
TRBV28,16,NA,NA,TRBJ1-2,CASSPRGTPSNYGYTF,TGTGCCAGCAGCCCAAGGGGGACCCCCTCAAACTATGGCTACACCTTC
TRBV4-3,16,NA,TRBD1,TRBJ2-3,CASSRISGQSTDTQYF,TGCGCCAGCAGCCGAATTTCGGGACAGAGCACAGATACGCAGTATTTT
TRBV2,11,NA,NA,TRBJ2-1,CASSEDNEQFF,TGTGCCAGCAGCGAGGACAATGAGCAGTTCTTC
TRBV4-1,17,NA,NA,TRBJ1-2,CASSHKSQEGPNYGYTF,TGCGCCAGCAGCCATAAGAGCCAGGAGGGACCTAACTATGGCTACACCTTC
TRBV4-2,16,NA,TRBD1,TRBJ2-3,CASSLSGTASTDTQYF,TGTGCCAGCAGCCTTTCCGGGACAGCTAGCACAGATACGCAGTATTTT
TRBV18,14,NA,TRBD1,TRBJ2-7,CASSRDRASYEQYF,TGTGCCAGCTCACGCGACAGGGCCTCCTACGAGCAGTACTTC
TRBV19,19,NA,NA,TRBJ2-5,CASSRRGYTGTVRKETQYF,TGTGCCAGTAGTAGGCGTGGGTACACAGGTACGGTGAGAAAAGAGACCCAGTACTTC
TRBV5-1,16,NA,TRBD2,TRBJ2-3,CASSLLTSGGKDTQYF,TGCGCCAGCAGCTTGTTGACTAGCGGGGGGAAAGATACGCAGTATTTT
TRBV11-2,11,NA,NA,TRBJ2-7,CASSSGIEQYF,TGTGCCAGCAGCTCGGGGATCGAGCAGTACTTC
TRBV21-1,17,once,NA,TRBJ2-5,CASKGGTVKRIQETQYF,TGTGCCAGCAAGGGAGGGACCGTCAAAAGAATACAAGAGACCCAGTACTTC
TRBV7-6,13,NA,NA,TRBJ1-4,CASSYDWNEKLFF,TGTGCCAGCAGTTACGACTGGAATGAAAAACTGTTTTTT
TRBV7-2,14,once,NA,TRBJ1-2,CASSLVVLPYGYTF,TGTGCCAGCAGCTTAGTTGTACTCCCCTATGGCTACACCTTC
TRBV2,15,once,TRBD1,TRBJ1-5,CASSEYRGAAIPQHF,TGTGCCAGCAGTGAATACAGGGGGGCGGCAATACCCCAGCATTTT
TRBV14,14,NA,TRBD2,TRBJ2-7,CASSQRREGREQYF,TGTGCCAGCAGCCAAAGGCGGGAGGGCAGAGAGCAGTACTTC
TRBV5-1,24,NA,TRBD2,TRBJ2-2,CASSRWLEWSSGRTYNQNTGELFF,TGCGCCAGCAGCCGGTGGCTGGAGTGGTCTAGCGGGAGGACCTACAACCAGAACACCGGGGAGCTGTTTTTT
TRBV6-6,15,NA,NA,TRBJ1-2,CASSPPQGRAYGYTF,TGTGCCAGCAGCCCTCCTCAGGGGCGAGCATATGGCTACACCTTC
TRBV18,13,NA,NA,TRBJ2-5,CASSLRGQETQYF,TGTGCCAGCTCACTGCGGGGCCAAGAGACCCAGTACTTC
TRBV5-6,17,NA,TRBD1,TRBJ2-5,CASSLIWQGASRETQYF,TGTGCCAGCAGCTTGATATGGCAGGGGGCGAGTAGGGAGACCCAGTACTTC
TRBV2,13,few,TRBD2,TRBJ2-7,CASSVLAGNEQYF,TGTGCCAGCAGTGTTTTAGCGGGGAACGAGCAGTACTTC
TRBV6-1,15,NA,NA,TRBJ2-3,CASSGPRRGTDTQYF,TGTGCCAGCAGTGGCCCAAGAAGGGGGACAGATACGCAGTATTTT
TRBV6-4,14,NA,NA,TRBJ1-4,CASSVSPGREKLFF,TGTGCCAGCAGTGTTTCCCCGGGAAGGGAAAAACTGTTTTTT
TRBV6-5,13,NA,NA,TRBJ1-6,CASSPGAKSPLHF,TGTGCCAGCAGTCCAGGGGCCAAATCACCCCTCCACTTT
TRBV9,15,NA,NA,TRBJ2-5,CASSVSSGGGETQYF,TGTGCCAGCAGCGTCTCTAGCGGAGGGGGGGAGACCCAGTACTTC